Listed below are T cell receptor beta chains from one sample, sequenced in a study of blood T cell repertoires in COVID-19. TCRdb keeps only in-frame clones here, not all; method: immunoSEQ multiplex PCR. Of 250,000 to 350,000 clones in the sample, roughly 90% were seen once. What was sequenced was peripheral blood. The origin of the receptors is a woman aged 25 to 39 with COVID-19, enrolled during active disease. Both conserved end residues are part of each CDR3. A D gene is named only where the DNA matches it firmly. Expanded clones get a size class; other rows say once, few or many, or leave the size out.

size	V	J	D	DNA	CDR3
once	TRBV28	TRBJ1-4	-	TGTGCCAGCAGATTTGGAGATCTCGCTGAAAAACTGTTTTTT	CASRFGDLAEKLFF
-	TRBV6-4	TRBJ1-1	TRBD1	TGTGCCAGCAGAGGACAGGGAGAGATGAACACTGAAGCTTTCTTT	CASRGQGEMNTEAFF
-	TRBV9	TRBJ1-2	TRBD1	TGTGCCAGCAGCGTAGTCCCGGGACAGGGGGCTGTGAGCTATGGCTACACCTTC	CASSVVPGQGAVSYGYTF
-	TRBV4-1	TRBJ1-2	-	TGCGCCAGCAGCCAAGACAGAACTAACTATGGCTACACCTTC	CASSQDRTNYGYTF
-	TRBV6-5	TRBJ2-1	TRBD1	TGTGCCAGCAGGGACAGGGGGCTCTATCCGGAGCAGTTCTTC	CASRDRGLYPEQFF
-	TRBV10-3	TRBJ1-2	-	TGTGCCATCAGTGGCAGGAACTATGGCTACACCTTC	CAISGRNYGYTF
once	TRBV7-2	TRBJ1-2	-	TGTGCCAGCAGCTTAGTGGGGGCAGCGAATAACTATGGCTACACCTTC	CASSLVGAANNYGYTF
-	TRBV9	TRBJ2-3	TRBD2	TGTGCCAGCAGCGGGGACTATTCGTACACAGATACGCAGTATTTT	CASSGDYSYTDTQYF
-	TRBV6-2/TRBV6-3	TRBJ2-7	-	TGTGCCAGCAGTTACTCGAGAGCAGGGGCGGCCTACGAGCAGTACTTC	CASSYSRAGAAYEQYF
-	TRBV4-2	TRBJ2-2	-	TGTGCCAGCACCCCCACTAGGAGCGGGACCGGGGAGCTGTTTTTT	CASTPTRSGTGELFF
-	TRBV6-5	TRBJ2-5	-	TGTGCCAGCAGCCGGGACTCCCAAGAGACCCAGTACTTC	CASSRDSQETQYF
-	TRBV6-5	TRBJ2-7	TRBD1	TGTGCCACCCGTCCCCGGGACAGCTCCTACGAGCAGTACTTC	CATRPRDSSYEQYF
-	TRBV5-4	TRBJ2-5	-	TGTGCCAGCAGCTTGGGGTCCAGGGCCTCGTGGGAGACCCAGTACTTC	CASSLGSRASWETQYF
-	TRBV3-1/TRBV3-2	TRBJ1-3	-	TGTGCCAGCAGCCGACACACGAGCTCTGGAAACACCATATATTTT	CASSRHTSSGNTIYF
-	TRBV24-1	TRBJ2-1	-	TGTGCCACCAGTGCGGGGAGCTCCTACAATGAGCAGTTCTTC	CATSAGSSYNEQFF
-	TRBV19	TRBJ2-5	-	TGTGCCAGTAGTCCGCAGTCGGGGAGGGAGACCCAGTACTTC	CASSPQSGRETQYF
-	TRBV4-1	TRBJ2-2	TRBD2	TGCGCCAGCAGCTTAAGGGTAGCGGGAGGTTTAGTCACCGGGGAGCTGTTTTTT	CASSLRVAGGLVTGELFF
-	TRBV3-1/TRBV3-2	TRBJ2-1	-	TGTGCCAGCAGCCAGCGTTTTCGCGGGAACTTCTACAATGAGCAGTTCTTC	CASSQRFRGNFYNEQFF
once	TRBV27	TRBJ2-7	TRBD2	TGTGCCAGCAGCCCCTGGCGGGAGACTCGCCCCCTCTACGAGCAGTACTTC	CASSPWRETRPLYEQYF
once	TRBV10-2	TRBJ2-2	TRBD1	TGCGCCAGCAGTGGGACAGGGTCCGGGGAGCTGTTTTTT	CASSGTGSGELFF
-	TRBV6-9	TRBJ2-1	TRBD2	TGTGCCAGCAGTTATTCCCTAGCGGGAGAATACAATGAGCAGTTCTTC	CASSYSLAGEYNEQFF
-	TRBV2	TRBJ2-1	-	TGTGCCAGCAGGGAACTAGTTCAGGGCCACAATGAGCAGTTCTTC	CASRELVQGHNEQFF
-	TRBV3-1/TRBV3-2	TRBJ2-5	TRBD2	TGTGCCAGCAGCCCATGGGACTACCACCAAGAGACCCAGTACTTC	CASSPWDYHQETQYF
-	TRBV27	TRBJ2-6	-	TGTGCCAGGCCGGACAGAACCATCTCTGGGGCCAACGTCCTGACTTTC	CARPDRTISGANVLTF
-	TRBV11-2	TRBJ2-2	TRBD2	TGTGCCAGCAGCTTGGCGGGAGGTTCCGGGGAGCTGTTTTTT	CASSLAGGSGELFF
-	TRBV2	TRBJ1-2	-	TGTGCCAGCAGTTACAGGGATAACTATGGCTACACCTTC	CASSYRDNYGYTF
-	TRBV5-1	TRBJ1-1	TRBD1	TGCGCCAGCAGCTCCCCAGGGGGCGCTTTTGAAGCTTTCTTT	CASSSPGGAFEAFF
-	TRBV18	TRBJ1-3	-	TGTGCCAGCTCACCACCCTCCCTCTCTGGAAACACCATATATTTT	CASSPPSLSGNTIYF
-	TRBV29-1	TRBJ1-1	TRBD1	TGCAGCGTTGCAACAGGGGGGAACACTGAAGCTTTCTTT	CSVATGGNTEAFF
-	TRBV6-5	TRBJ1-2	-	TGTGCCAGCAGTAATAACAGGGATGGCTACACCTTC	CASSNNRDGYTF
-	TRBV6-5	TRBJ2-2	TRBD2	TGTGCCAGCAGTTCCGGGGGGGGGCGCGGCACCGGGGAGCTGTTTTTT	CASSSGGGRGTGELFF
-	TRBV9	TRBJ1-2	TRBD1	TGTGCCAGCAGCGTAGGAGGACAGGGGAGGATTGGCTACACCTTC	CASSVGGQGRIGYTF
-	TRBV28	TRBJ1-1	-	TGTGCCAGCAGTTTCCCCGGGACGGGGGTCTCTAACACTGAAGCTTTCTTT	CASSFPGTGVSNTEAFF
once	TRBV21-1	TRBJ2-3	-	TGTGCCAGCAGGAGCAGGGGGCAGGCGGCAGATACGCAGTATTTT	CASRSRGQAADTQYF
-	TRBV6-5	TRBJ2-1	TRBD2	TGTGCCAGCAGTCCACTAGCGGGAGACTACAATGAGCAGTTCTTC	CASSPLAGDYNEQFF
-	TRBV5-1	TRBJ2-5	TRBD1	TGCGCCAGCAGCAGGGGACAGGGTGGGGAGACCCAGTACTTC	CASSRGQGGETQYF
-	TRBV27	TRBJ2-1	-	TGTGCCAGCCCACTTAGCGGCACCTACAATGAGCAGTTCTTC	CASPLSGTYNEQFF
-	TRBV11-2	TRBJ2-6	-	TGTGCCAGCAGCTTTGAGGCCGGGGCCAACGTCCTGACTTTC	CASSFEAGANVLTF
-	TRBV24-1	TRBJ1-5	-	TGTGCCACCAGTGATTTGTGCCAGGGTGGGAATCAGCCCCAGCATTTT	CATSDLCQGGNQPQHF
-	TRBV5-4	TRBJ2-1	-	TGTGCCAGCAGCTTGCGGGGGAGCTCCTACAATGAGCAGTTCTTC	CASSLRGSSYNEQFF
-	TRBV20-1	TRBJ1-4	TRBD1	TGCAGTGCTAGTAGGGGACAGGGTGTAGAAAAACTGTTTTTT	CSASRGQGVEKLFF